This T cell receptor beta chain was obtained from a study of blood T cell repertoires in COVID-19. The data were produced by immunoSEQ multiplex PCR, yet TCRdb's version contains in-frame clones alone and is incomplete. The sample records a few hundred thousand clones, about nine tenths being singletons. Trimming took 3 bases from V and 5 from J, leaving 20 bases between them. This CDR3 region has 17 residues. CDR1 and CDR2 (germline): LNHDA, SQIVND (reference sequence). Sequences were obtained from PBMCs or T cells enriched from blood (not recorded which). This rearrangement joins TRBV19 to TRBJ1-5, with unresolved D. The TCR sequence derives from an older woman who had recovered from COVID-19. For the CDR3, the DNA is TGTGCCAGTAGTATCGGGGTCGCAGTTGGGGTTTATCAGCCCCAGCATTTT. It encodes CASSIGVAVGVYQPQHF.